Listed below are T cell receptor beta chains from one sample, sequenced in a study of STAT3 mutations in large granular lymphocyte leukemia. Libraries were prepared by immunoSEQ multiplex PCR; TCRdb keeps only in-frame clonotypes and omits some of them. The profile shows over 30,000 clones, more than 70% of them singletons. The sequencing sample was made of PBMCs. The receptors originated from a human donor with T large granular lymphocyte leukemia. Some clones in this sample may be carry-over from other donors' samples. Each CDR3 is given with its conserved first and last residue. Each record gives: clone size, V gene, J gene, D gene, CDR3 protein, CDR3 DNA. The D gene is left open where the match is weak. Clone sizes are given selectively: once, few, many, or a class where the clone is expanded.

.	TRBV7-6	TRBJ1-3	.	CASSPLERRGTIYF	TGTGCCAGCAGCCCTTTGGAGAGGCGGGGCACCATATATTTT
once	TRBV28	TRBJ2-1	.	CASKGSYNEQFF	TGTGCCAGCAAAGGCTCCTACAATGAGCAGTTCTTC
.	TRBV5-1	TRBJ2-2	TRBD1	CASSWSTGGLTGELFF	TGCGCCAGCAGCTGGTCCACAGGGGGCCTCACCGGGGAGCTGTTTTTT
.	TRBV11-2	TRBJ1-1	.	CASSLVYNRAFF	TGTGCCAGCAGCTTAGTGTACAACCGAGCTTTCTTT
.	TRBV28	TRBJ1-1	.	CASSYRGTEAFF	TGTGCCAGCAGTTATCGAGGCACTGAAGCTTTCTTT
.	TRBV11-3	TRBJ2-1	.	CASSNRGQKNEQFF	TGTGCCAGCAGCAACCGGGGGCAAAAGAATGAGCAGTTCTTC
.	TRBV6-6	TRBJ2-5	TRBD2	CASNLAGGETQYF	TGTGCCAGCAACCTGGCGGGGGGGGAGACCCAGTACTTC
.	TRBV7-9	TRBJ2-7	TRBD1	CASRDRGSYEQYF	TGTGCCAGCAGGGACAGGGGGTCCTACGAGCAGTACTTC
once	TRBV30	TRBJ1-1	.	CAWSLGPEAFF	TGTGCCTGGAGTCTGGGCCCTGAAGCTTTCTTT
.	TRBV7-6	TRBJ2-3	.	CASSSTIDGVNTQYF	TGTGCCAGCAGCTCAACAATAGACGGAGTTAATACGCAGTATTTT
.	TRBV5-6	TRBJ2-3	TRBD1	CASTGQARLDTQYF	TGTGCCAGCACCGGACAGGCTCGGCTAGATACGCAGTATTTT
once	TRBV18	TRBJ1-5	TRBD1	CASRGQGGDQPQHF	TGTGCCAGCCGGGGACAGGGCGGCGATCAGCCCCAGCATTTT
.	TRBV18	TRBJ1-6	.	CASSPALPGSPLHF	TGTGCCAGCTCACCGGCCCTCCCGGGTTCACCCCTCCACTTT
.	TRBV28	TRBJ1-6	.	CASGTQGISSPLHF	TGTGCCAGCGGAACTCAGGGTATTAGCTCACCCCTCCACTTT
.	TRBV7-2	TRBJ2-7	.	CASSRGSGPYEQYF	TGTGCCAGCAGCCGTGGGTCGGGTCCCTACGAGCAGTACTTC
.	TRBV7-8	TRBJ1-5	.	CASSSVNTGPQHF	TGTGCCAGCAGCTCCGTCAATACGGGGCCCCAGCATTTT
.	TRBV5-8	TRBJ2-3	TRBD2	CASSLGLAGNTDTQYF	TGTGCCAGCAGCTTGGGGTTAGCGGGGAACACAGATACGCAGTATTTT
.	TRBV6-5	TRBJ1-2	.	CASSYSGHLNYGYTF	TGTGCCAGCAGTTACTCAGGACACCTAAACTATGGCTACACCTTC
.	TRBV7-2	TRBJ1-5	TRBD1	CASSTGGTNQPQHF	TGTGCCAGCAGTACAGGGGGCACCAATCAGCCCCAGCATTTT
.	TRBV7-2	TRBJ2-5	TRBD2	CASSPRTSIETQYF	TGTGCCAGCAGCCCCCGGACTAGCATCGAGACCCAGTACTTC
.	TRBV7-2	TRBJ2-5	.	CASSRTREQETQYF	TGTGCCAGCAGCCGGACACGGGAACAAGAGACCCAGTACTTC
.	TRBV6-5	TRBJ1-2	.	CASRLDRGGYTF	TGTGCCAGCAGACTTGATCGGGGTGGCTACACCTTC
once	TRBV13	TRBJ2-7	.	CASSLGPPGEQYF	TGTGCCAGCAGCTTAGGGCCCCCGGGCGAGCAGTACTTC
.	TRBV6-6	TRBJ2-2	TRBD1	CASSPDRVKSGELFF	TGTGCCAGCAGCCCTGACAGGGTGAAGTCCGGGGAGCTGTTTTTT
.	TRBV4-2	TRBJ1-1	.	CASSLDSRNTEAFF	TGTGCCAGCAGCCTGGACAGCCGAAACACTGAAGCTTTCTTT
.	TRBV4-2	TRBJ1-4	TRBD1	CASSQDRQGGEKLFF	TGTGCCAGCAGCCAAGATCGACAGGGAGGAGAAAAACTGTTTTTT
once	TRBV19	TRBJ2-7	.	CASSSPTGPTYEQYF	TGTGCCAGTAGTTCACCTACAGGGCCCACCTACGAGCAGTACTTC
.	TRBV25-1	TRBJ1-4	.	CASSAFRQVSREKLFF	TGTGCCAGCAGTGCCTTTCGACAGGTCTCAAGGGAAAAACTGTTTTTT
.	TRBV18	TRBJ2-7	.	CASSPGSATYEQYF	TGTGCCAGCTCACCGGGAAGCGCCACATACGAGCAGTACTTC
few	TRBV18	TRBJ1-2	.	CASSPISTGGPYGYTF	TGTGCCAGCTCACCCATCTCGACGGGCGGACCCTATGGCTACACCTTC
.	TRBV28	TRBJ2-2	.	CASKELFGELFF	TGTGCCAGTAAAGAGTTGTTCGGGGAGCTGTTTTTT